One and the same sample provided the 14 T cell receptor beta chains below, sequenced in a study of T cell repertoires in cytomegalovirus infection. Their cognate antigens are unknown. TCRdb re-called the reads with MiXCR, one entry per CDR3 protein. The sample carries about 830,000 distinct CDR3 sequences, around a third recorded once. The material sequenced was cultured CD8+ T cells from PBMCs, taken from culture after CMV antigen stimulation. Receptors were obtained from a human donor in good health (CMV status not recorded). Some clones in this sample may be carry-over from other donors' samples.

This clonotype was detected a few times. This sequence joins TRBV12-3 or TRBV12-4 and TRBJ2-3; D remains ambiguous. The CDR3 has 15 residues. The V end was cut by 8 bases, the J end by 0 bases, with 15 bases between. CDR3 region: CASRPGYSSTDTQYF. CDR3 DNA sequence: TGTGCCAGCCGCCCCGGTTACTCTAGCACAGATACGCAGTATTTT.

This clonotype was found many times. The CDR3 sequence is CASSQARAGFGRGSPLHF. The CDR3 DNA is TGCGCCAGCAGCCAGGCACGGGCTGGCTTTGGACGGGGTTCACCCCTCCACTTT. This sequence joins TRBV4-3 and TRBJ1-6, with D unclear. The CDR3 runs to 18 residues. V dropped 3 bases and J dropped 9 bases, with 24 bases sitting between them. The germline V gene encodes CDR1 LGHNA and CDR2 YSLEER.

This clonotype was observed a few times. The chain recombines TRBV12-3 or TRBV12-4 with TRBJ2-5; TRBD2 might be the D (5 bases). V was pared by 0 bases and J by 5 bases, with 19 bases between. The CDR3 totals 17 residues. The CDR3 bases are TGTGCCAGCAGTTTAGCCCCCCCAGCCGCTTCGGGGGAGACCCAGTACTTC. It is translated as CASSLAPPAASGETQYF.

This chain joins TRBV7-4 and TRBJ2-1, with 7 bases fitting TRBD1. The CDR3 is made up of 11 amino acids. With 6 bases clipped from V and 10 bases from J, the junction kept 3 bases outside the gene matches. CDR1 and CDR2 (germline): SGHVT, SQSDAQ. This CDR3 reads CASRPGQEQFF. In DNA form, the CDR3 reads TGTGCCAGCAGACCGGGACAGGAGCAGTTCTTC.

In its sample, this clonotype was seen a few times. The chain has TRBV6-5 and TRBJ2-1, with D unresolved. V gave up 4 bases and J gave up 10 bases, with 23 bases separating them. The CDR3 runs 16 residues. Per germline, CDR1 MNHEY and CDR2 SVGAGI. The CDR3 sequence is CASSSTAIWGTIEQFF. CDR3 nucleotide sequence: TGTGCCAGCAGTTCCACGGCAATCTGGGGAACTATAGAGCAGTTCTTC.

The V gene is TRBV19, the J gene TRBJ2-4, with D unresolved. V was trimmed by 3 bases and J by 4 bases, leaving 10 bases between them. There are 14 residues in the CDR3. Germline CDR1 and CDR2: LNHDA and SQIVND (reference sequence). CDR3 sequence: CASSIPVQKNIQYF. The CDR3 region has the DNA TGTGCCAGTAGTATCCCGGTCCAGAAAAACATTCAGTACTTC.

The chain carries TRBV27 and TRBJ1-4, with a possible D match to TRBD1 (6 bases). Between the trimmed V and J ends, which lost 7 bases and 10 bases, there was a span of 19 bases. CDR1 is MNHEY and CDR2 is SMNVEV in the germline V gene (reference sequence). The CDR3 is 14 residues long. CDR3 sequence: CASMGDMQGPKLFF. DNA of the CDR3: TGTGCCAGCATGGGGGACATGCAGGGGCCAAAACTGTTTTTT. Full variable domain (remainder filled in from reference TRBV27 and TRBJ1-4): EAQVTQNPRYLITVTGKKLTVTCSQNMNHEYMSWYRQDPGLGLRQIYYSMNVEVTDKGDVPEGYKVSRKEKRNFPLILESPSPNQTSLYFCASMGDMQGPKLFFGSGTQLSVL.

Only a few counts were recorded for this clonotype. The chain uses TRBV13 and TRBJ2-4, with D unresolved. Germline V gene data show CDR1 as PRHDT and CDR2 as FYEKMQ (reference sequence). The CDR3 is 16 amino acids. The germline V and J ends were trimmed by 5 bases and 1 base, with 15 bases remaining between them. For the CDR3, the DNA is TGTGCCAGCAGCGTCGCCGCCGATGTGGCCAAAAACATTCAGTACTTC. Residues: CASSVAADVAKNIQYF.

This clonotype was recorded a few times. This chain uses TRBV7-2 with TRBJ2-5; D uncertain. This CDR3 has 15 amino acids. Germline CDR1 SGHTA, CDR2 FQGNSA. Trimming removed 3 bases from V and 2 bases from J, with 13 bases in between. Here the CDR3 reads CASSFGLRLQETQYF. The CDR3 DNA follows: TGTGCCAGCAGCTTCGGATTAAGATTACAAGAGACCCAGTACTTC.

The V and J genes are TRBV19 and TRBJ2-2; the D is unclear. The V end was cut by 6 bases, the J end by 10 bases, with 15 bases between. Germline V gene data show CDR1 as LNHDA and CDR2 as SQIVND (reference sequence). The CDR3 is 13 amino acids. The CDR3 region has the DNA TGTGCCAGTAGCGACCCGTACGATGCGGAGCTGTTTTTT. It specifies CASSDPYDAELFF.

This clonotype turned up a few times. The J gene is TRBJ1-2, the V gene TRBV29-1; 8 nucleotides align to TRBD1. CDR1 is SQVTM and CDR2 is ANQGSEA in the germline V gene. Losses at the gene ends were 6 bases for V and 6 bases for J; bases not matched to a gene: 15. This CDR3 spans 15 amino acids. Written as DNA, the CDR3 is TGCAGCGTCACCGGGGCGATACAGGGGGGACATGGCTACACCTTC. Translated: CSVTGAIQGGHGYTF. Full variable domain (missing parts from reference TRBV29-1 and TRBJ1-2): SAVISQKPSRDICQRGTSLTIQCQVDSQVTMMFWYRQQPGQSLTLIATANQGSEATYESGFVIDKFPISRPNLTFSTLTVSNMSPEDSSIYLCSVTGAIQGGHGYTFGSGTRLTVV.

The chain couples TRBV19 to TRBJ2-2; TRBD1 is a possible D gene (6 bases). Germline CDR1 LNHDA, CDR2 SQIVND (reference sequence). Trimming left V 7 bases short and J 3 bases short, with 9 bases between. The CDR3 has 13 amino acids. The CDR3, as DNA: TGTGCCAGTAATGAGGGGGACACCGGGGAGCTGTTTTTT. Translated, it gives CASNEGDTGELFF.

This clonotype was observed at least ten times. This rearrangement joins TRBV7-6 to TRBJ2-3; 7 bases are shared with TRBD1. CDR1 and CDR2 (germline): SGHVS, FNYEAQ. J gave up 5 bases and V 5 bases, and 7 bases lay outside the gene matches. CDR3 length: 14 residues. The CDR3 DNA reads as TGTGCCAGCAGCCCTCGACAGGGTATAGATACGCAGTATTTT. Its translation: CASSPRQGIDTQYF.

Of note for this clonotype: A much larger clone differs by one base, so this may be a read error. V and J are TRBV7-9 and TRBJ2-5; 10 nucleotides agree with TRBD2. The V segment lost 10 bases and the J segment 0 bases; nucleotides outside the gene matches: 23. The CDR3 has 20 amino acids. CDR1 SEHNR and CDR2 FQNEAQ come from the germline V gene (reference sequence). DNA for the CDR3: TGTGCCAACAGTTCACTTAGTTTGGCTAGCGGGGGCCTGTACCAAGAGACCCAGTACTTC. Protein sequence: CANSSLSLASGGLYQETQYF.